The 24 T cell receptor beta chains below were found in one sample sequenced in a study of blood T cell repertoires in COVID-19. Clones were sequenced by immunoSEQ multiplex PCR, and TCRdb holds only the in-frame ones, with some missing. The table shows tens of thousands of clones, with around 87% occurring only once. The sample comprised peripheral blood. The receptors derive from a woman aged 55-69 years with COVID-19, enrolled during active disease.

The chain is built from TRBV2 and TRBJ2-5, with 15 bases that match TRBD2. The CDR3 totals 16 residues. Unmatched junction bases numbered 5, after V lost 5 bases and J lost 4 bases. Germline loops: CDR1 SNHLY, CDR2 FYNNEI. In DNA form, the CDR3 reads TGTGCCAGCAGTCCGGGACTAGCGGGAGGATCAGAGACCCAGTACTTC. It specifies CASSPGLAGGSETQYF.

The chain links TRBV9 to TRBJ1-4, with TRBD1 matching 8 bases. The CDR3 extends over 16 amino acids. V gave up 0 bases and J gave up 6 bases; unmatched junction bases: 7. From germline, CDR1 is SGDLS and CDR2 YYNGEE. The DNA of the CDR3 is TGTGCCAGCAGCGTAGGTGGGACAGGCGTGGATGAAAAACTGTTTTTT. Translating it yields CASSVGGTGVDEKLFF.

The rearrangement uses TRBV12-5 and TRBJ1-2; no reliable D call. The CDR3 loop spans 18 amino acids. In germline, CDR1 is LGHNT, CDR2 FRNRAP. V was pared by 0 bases and J by 5 bases, with 22 bases between. The CDR3: CASGLVPGNGSIRYGYTF. The CDR3 nucleotides read TGTGCTAGTGGTTTGGTGCCGGGGAACGGGTCGATTCGATATGGCTACACCTTC.

This CDR3 is CATSDRPGRSGEAFF. The CDR3 coding sequence is TGTGCCACCAGTGACCGCCCGGGGAGGTCAGGTGAAGCTTTCTTT. This chain links TRBV24-1 with TRBJ1-1; D is unclear. With 4 bases removed from V and 7 bases from J, the gap between germline ends came to 18 bases. The germline gives CDR1 KGHDR, CDR2 SFDVKD. The CDR3 is 15 amino acids.

This clone has just one count. The chain recombines TRBV10-3 with TRBJ2-7, with 10 bases matching TRBD2. V lost 6 bases and J lost 7; bases outside the gene matches: 9. This CDR3 contains 14 residues. From germline, CDR1 is ENHRY and CDR2 SYGVKD. CDR3 loop: CAIREAGGPQEQYF. CDR3 coding DNA: TGTGCCATCAGAGAAGCGGGAGGGCCTCAAGAGCAGTACTTC.

V is TRBV7-8 and J is TRBJ2-1; 7 nucleotides match TRBD2. The CDR3 covers 16 residues. The V segment lost 1 base and the J segment 4 bases; nucleotides outside the gene matches: 7. Germline V gene lookup returns CDR1 SGHVS and CDR2 FQNEAQ. The CDR3: CASSLVGGSWYNEQFF. The CDR3 coding sequence is TGTGCCAGCAGCTTAGTGGGCGGGAGCTGGTACAATGAGCAGTTCTTC.

This chain connects TRBV6-5 to TRBJ1-5; no firm D call. In germline, CDR1 is MNHEY, CDR2 SVGAGI. Between the trimmed V and J ends, which lost 6 bases and 4 bases, there was a span of 13 bases. This CDR3 has 14 amino acids. The CDR3 nucleotides read TGTGCCAGCAGCCCCGTCGGGTTAAATCAGCCCCAGCATTTT. This translates into CASSPVGLNQPQHF.

The V call is TRBV14, the J call TRBJ1-2; 8 bases align to TRBD1. The V gene end was trimmed by 4 bases and the J gene end by 5 bases; junction bases not matched to a gene: 0. Germline V gene lookup returns CDR1 SGHDN and CDR2 FVKESK. CDR3 length: 12 amino acids. This chain's CDR3 is CASSRTGYGYTF. CDR3 DNA: TGTGCCAGCAGCCGGACAGGGTATGGCTACACCTTC.

The chain employs TRBV19 and TRBJ2-1; D may be TRBD2 (5 bases). Per germline, CDR1 LNHDA and CDR2 SQIVND (reference sequence). Trimming removed 7 bases from V and 9 bases from J, with 16 bases in between. The CDR3 totals 13 residues. CDR3 amino acids: CASKPTISSEQFF. The DNA for the CDR3 is TGTGCCAGTAAACCGACTATCTCCAGTGAGCAGTTCTTC.

This clone occurred once. The chain has TRBV19 and TRBJ2-3, with 10 bases aligning to TRBD2. V gave up 1 base and J gave up 5 bases; unmatched junction bases: 12. Germline V lookup: CDR1 LNHDA, CDR2 SQIVND (reference sequence). This CDR3 region has 18 residues. As DNA, the CDR3 is TGTGCCAGTAGTATAGTAAAACACAAGCGGGGGGGCGGAGATACGCAGTATTTT. Its protein is CASSIVKHKRGGGDTQYF.

On this clone itself: Other DNA sequences within the sample encode an identical CDR3. V and J are TRBV6-5 and TRBJ1-5; D is perhaps TRBD1 (5 bases). This CDR3 is 13 amino acids long. The germline CDR1 and CDR2 sequences are MNHEY and SVGAGI. Trimming removed 6 bases from V and 6 bases from J, with 12 bases in between. The chain's CDR3 is CASRTTGGQPQHF. The CDR3 region has the DNA TGTGCCAGCAGAACCACGGGGGGTCAGCCCCAGCATTTT.

This sequence joins TRBV6-2 or TRBV6-3 and TRBJ1-2, with TRBD1 as a possible D gene (6 bases). Trimming left V 6 bases short and J 5 bases short, with 13 bases between. The V gene's germline CDR1 is MNHEY and CDR2 SVGEGT. The length of the CDR3 is 13 residues. The CDR3 sequence is CASSSGTRYGYTF. The DNA for the CDR3 is TGTGCCAGCAGCTCAGGGACAAGATATGGCTACACCTTC.

This clone was detected only once. CDR3 DNA: TGTGCCAGCAGTGAAGAACCCTGGGGGAGGGTCTCCTACGAGCAGTACTTC. Translated: CASSEEPWGRVSYEQYF. V usage is TRBV2 and J usage is TRBJ2-7, with 7 positions matching TRBD2. The ends lost 1 base at V and 0 bases at J; junction bases unmatched: 9. The CDR3 totals 17 residues. The V gene's germline CDR1 is SNHLY and CDR2 FYNNEI.

V gene TRBV14 combines with J gene TRBJ2-1; possible D gene TRBD1, 5 bases. The germline V and J ends were trimmed by 9 bases and 0 bases, with 9 bases remaining between them. Germline CDR1 is SGHDN and CDR2 is FVKESK. The CDR3 is 13 residues long. The chain's CDR3 is CASRQNSYNEQFF. In nucleotides, the CDR3 is TGTGCCAGTAGACAGAACTCCTACAATGAGCAGTTCTTC.

The chain carries TRBV5-1 and TRBJ2-1; perhaps TRBD1 as D (6 bases). CDR3 length equals 18 residues. Germline CDR1 SGHRS, CDR2 YFSETQ. Trimming took off 3 bases at V and 6 bases at J, with 25 bases between the two ends. The CDR3 DNA is TGCGCCAGCAGCTCCCCGATATACAGGGAAACGGCGTTCAATGAGCAGTTCTTC. It yields the protein CASSSPIYRETAFNEQFF.

The chain employs TRBV19 and TRBJ1-2; 9 bases are shared with TRBD1. V lost 4 bases and J lost 8; bases outside the gene matches: 14. The CDR3 spans 16 residues. Looked up from germline, CDR1 is LNHDA and CDR2 is SQIVND (reference sequence). In DNA form, the CDR3 reads TGTGCCAGTAGTACTATAACCCGGGACAGGGATGGCGGCTACACCTTC. It encodes CASSTITRDRDGGYTF.

This chain connects TRBV6-1 to TRBJ2-2, with TRBD2 matching 7 bases. The CDR3 totals 17 residues. Germline V gene sequence: CDR1 MNHNS, CDR2 SASEGT. V lost 2 bases, J lost 4 bases, and 10 bases stayed unmatched. CDR3 DNA sequence: TGTGCCAGCAGTGAACTTGCGGGAGCTAGGGGCACCGGGGAGCTGTTTTTT. Its translation: CASSELAGARGTGELFF.

The chain couples TRBV9 to TRBJ2-1; a weak D match, TRBD1 (6 bases). Trimming took 0 bases from V and 4 from J, leaving 11 bases between them. The CDR3 sequence is 15 residues long. Germline loops: CDR1 SGDLS, CDR2 YYNGEE. The CDR3 here is CASSVAGDPYNEQFF. The DNA for the CDR3 is TGTGCCAGCAGCGTAGCAGGGGACCCGTACAATGAGCAGTTCTTC. The variable domain in full, with the rest retrieved from reference TRBV9 and TRBJ2-1, is DSGVTQTPKHLITATGQRVTLRCSPRSGDLSVYWYQQSLDQGLQFLIQYYNGEERAKGNILERFSAQQFPDLHSELNLSSLELGDSALYFCASSVAGDPYNEQFFGPGTRLTVL.

The chain's CDR3 is CASSLGLLSAEAFF. CDR3 DNA: TGTGCCAGCAGCTTAGGACTCCTAAGCGCTGAAGCTTTCTTT. This sequence joins TRBV11-3 and TRBJ1-1; D gene ambiguous. This CDR3 is 14 amino acids long. The germline CDR1 and CDR2 sequences are SGHNT and YENEEA. V was shortened by 1 base and J by 6 bases, with 12 bases between the two germline ends.

The chain links TRBV30 to TRBJ1-2; D unclear. In germline, CDR1 is GTSNPN, CDR2 SVGIG (reference sequence). V was pared by 0 bases and J by 4 bases, with 6 bases between. The CDR3 length is 12 residues. The CDR3, as DNA: TGTGCCTGGAGTGTATACGGCTATGGCTACACCTTC. Amino acids: CAWSVYGYGYTF.

Only one count was recorded for this clone. The genes are TRBV2 and TRBJ1-6, with TRBD1 matching 9 bases. The germline V gene has CDR1 SNHLY and CDR2 FYNNEI. V gave up 8 bases and J gave up 9 bases; unmatched junction bases: 8. This CDR3 contains 14 residues. CDR3: CASGRQGDSSPLHF. The DNA for the CDR3 is TGTGCCAGCGGGCGACAGGGGGATAGTTCACCCCTCCACTTT.

The V gene is TRBV2, the J gene TRBJ2-5; D perhaps matches TRBD2 (5 bases). CDR1 SNHLY and CDR2 FYNNEI come from the germline V gene. The CDR3 extends over 14 amino acids. V lost 6 bases and J 4 bases, leaving 15 bases between the germline ends. DNA for the CDR3: TGTGCCAGCAGGGTTTTGGGAGTTGGAGAGACCCAGTACTTC. Translated, it gives CASRVLGVGETQYF.

This rearrangement joins TRBV5-1 to TRBJ1-6; TRBD1 might be the D (5 bases). The V and J ends lost 1 base and 0 bases respectively, with 14 bases between them. Germline values: CDR1 SGHRS, CDR2 YFSETQ. The CDR3 spans 18 residues. The CDR3 protein is CASSLKGTDSSYNSPLHF. CDR3 bases: TGCGCCAGCAGCTTGAAGGGGACTGACAGCTCCTATAATTCACCCCTCCACTTT.

This chain connects TRBV28 to TRBJ2-1; D is undetermined. V was trimmed by 3 bases and J by 4 bases, leaving 13 bases between them. This CDR3 is 15 amino acids long. CDR1 and CDR2 from the germline V gene are MDHEN and SYDVKM. The CDR3: CASSFVGQTYNEQFF. CDR3 nucleotides: TGTGCCAGCAGTTTTGTGGGCCAAACTTACAATGAGCAGTTCTTC.